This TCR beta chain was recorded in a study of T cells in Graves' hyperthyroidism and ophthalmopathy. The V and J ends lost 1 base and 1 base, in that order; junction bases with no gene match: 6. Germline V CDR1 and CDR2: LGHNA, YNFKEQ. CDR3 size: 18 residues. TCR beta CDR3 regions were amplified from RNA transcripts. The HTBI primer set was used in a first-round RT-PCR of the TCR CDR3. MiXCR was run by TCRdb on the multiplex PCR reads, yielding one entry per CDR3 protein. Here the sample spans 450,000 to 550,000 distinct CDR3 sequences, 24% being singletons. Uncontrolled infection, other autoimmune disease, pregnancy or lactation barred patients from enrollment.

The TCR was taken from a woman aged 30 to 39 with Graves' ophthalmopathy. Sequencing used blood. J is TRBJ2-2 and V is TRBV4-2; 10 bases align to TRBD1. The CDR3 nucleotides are TGTGCCAGCAGCCAAGTGGCCGGGACAGGGGAGAACACCGGGGAGCTGTTTTTT. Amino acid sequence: CASSQVAGTGENTGELFF.